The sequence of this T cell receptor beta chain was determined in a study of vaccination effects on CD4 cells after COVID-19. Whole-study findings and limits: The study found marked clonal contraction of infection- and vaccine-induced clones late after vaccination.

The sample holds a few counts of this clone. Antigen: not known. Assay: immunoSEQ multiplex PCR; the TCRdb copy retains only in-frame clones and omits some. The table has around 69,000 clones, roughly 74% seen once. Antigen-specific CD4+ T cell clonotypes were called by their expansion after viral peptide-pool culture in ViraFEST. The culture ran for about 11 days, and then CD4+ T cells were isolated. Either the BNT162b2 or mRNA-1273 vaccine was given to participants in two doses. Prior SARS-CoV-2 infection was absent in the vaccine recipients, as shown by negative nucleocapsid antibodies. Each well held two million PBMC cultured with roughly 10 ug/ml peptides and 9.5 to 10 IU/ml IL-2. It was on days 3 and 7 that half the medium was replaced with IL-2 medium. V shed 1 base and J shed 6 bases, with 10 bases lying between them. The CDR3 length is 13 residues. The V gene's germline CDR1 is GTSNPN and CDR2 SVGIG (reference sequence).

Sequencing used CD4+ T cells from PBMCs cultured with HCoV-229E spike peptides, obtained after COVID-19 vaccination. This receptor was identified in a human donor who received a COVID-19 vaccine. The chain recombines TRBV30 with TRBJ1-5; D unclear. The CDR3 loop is CAWSGPWGQPQHF. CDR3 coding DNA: TGTGCCTGGAGTGGGCCTTGGGGTCAGCCCCAGCATTTT.